The 27 T cell receptor beta chains presented below share a single source sample, sequenced in a study of cytomegalovirus exposure and HLA in healthy donors. The PCR ran on 60 Vbeta and 13 Jbeta primers. Profiling relied on immunoSEQ multiplex PCR, and the TCRdb table lists in-frame clones only, not all of them. The data show approximately 150,000 clones, just under 80% seen once. Sequences were obtained from PBMCs. These receptor sequences come from a woman aged 40-49 years in good health and CMV-seropositive.

This clone was observed a single time. The chain uses TRBV5-1 and TRBJ1-3; no clear D gene. The CDR3 is made up of 15 amino acids. The V gene lost 0 bases and the J gene lost 0 bases, with 7 bases spanning the gap. From germline, CDR1 is SGHRS and CDR2 YFSETQ. As DNA, the CDR3 is TGCGCCAGCAGCTTGGGAGCTTTCTCTGGAAACACCATATATTTT. Protein: CASSLGAFSGNTIYF.

This clone was detected a few times. The chain employs TRBV5-1 and TRBJ2-3, with D perhaps matching TRBD1 (6 bases). Germline CDR1 SGHRS, CDR2 YFSETQ. V lost 6 bases to trimming and J lost 7 bases, with 15 bases between them. This CDR3 is built from 13 residues. CDR3 coding DNA: TGCGCCAGCAAGCCCACAGGGTGGAATACGCAGTATTTT. Translated: CASKPTGWNTQYF.

J is TRBJ2-2 and V is TRBV5-1, with D possibly being TRBD1 (6 bases). There are 15 residues in the CDR3. Germline-derived CDR1 and CDR2 are SGHRS and YFSETQ. V lost 2 bases and J 2 bases, leaving 10 bases between the germline ends. The CDR3, as DNA: TGCGCCAGCAGCTTTATGGACAGTAACACCGGGGAGCTGTTTTTT. Residues: CASSFMDSNTGELFF.

The chain employs TRBV27 and TRBJ1-5; tentative D call: TRBD1 (6 bases). Trimming removed 5 bases from V and 5 bases from J, with 16 bases in between. The germline gives CDR1 MNHEY, CDR2 SMNVEV (reference sequence). CDR3 length equals 15 residues. As DNA, the CDR3 is TGTGCCAGCAGTCCAGGGGCAGGGCAGGATCAGCCCCAGCATTTT. Encoded protein: CASSPGAGQDQPQHF.

The CDR3 reads CASSLGTENTEAFF. In DNA, the CDR3 is TGCGCCAGCAGCTTGGGGACAGAGAACACTGAAGCTTTCTTT. This chain links TRBV5-1 with TRBJ1-1; tentative D call: TRBD1 (6 bases). The CDR3 spans 14 residues. Trimming left V 0 bases short and J 1 base short, with 7 bases between. Germline CDR1 and CDR2: SGHRS and YFSETQ.

This clone was found a few times. The chain has TRBV14 and TRBJ2-3; D unclear. The length of the CDR3 is 18 residues. CDR1 is SGHDN and CDR2 is FVKESK in the germline V gene. The V gene lost 1 base and the J gene lost 2 bases, with 19 bases spanning the gap. CDR3 in DNA: TGTGCCAGCAGCCAAGGTGGTTGGGCGTCCGCTTCCACAGATACGCAGTATTTT. This gives the protein CASSQGGWASASTDTQYF.

This chain joins TRBV30 and TRBJ1-2; possible D gene TRBD1, 5 bases. V gave up 0 bases and J gave up 4 bases, with 6 bases separating them. CDR1 and CDR2 (germline): GTSNPN, SVGIG (reference sequence). The CDR3 is made up of 12 amino acids. The CDR3 DNA follows: TGTGCCTGGAGTGTTACAGGCTATGGCTACACCTTC. Encoded protein: CAWSVTGYGYTF. Combining the CDR3 with reference TRBV30 and TRBJ1-2 gives the whole variable domain SQTIHQWPATLVQPVGSPLSLECTVEGTSNPNLYWYRQAAGRGLQLLFYSVGIGQISSEVPQNLSASRPQDRQFILSSKKLLLSDSGFYLCAWSVTGYGYTFGSGTRLTVV.

The V and J genes are TRBV30 and TRBJ1-1; D ambiguous. Germline-derived CDR1 and CDR2 are GTSNPN and SVGIG (reference sequence). Trimming removed 8 bases from V and 1 base from J, with 8 bases in between. This CDR3 is built from 11 residues. The chain's CDR3 is CALDRNTEAFF. The CDR3 coding sequence is TGTGCCCTAGACCGGAACACTGAAGCTTTCTTT.

The CDR3 DNA follows: TGTGCCAGCAGCCCCATTCTTCTGACGGGAGGCTACACCTTC. This sequence encodes CASSPILLTGGYTF. V is TRBV7-8 and J is TRBJ1-2, with unresolved D. The V end lost 5 bases, the J end lost 8 bases, and 18 bases lay between the germline ends. The germline gives CDR1 SGHVS, CDR2 FQNEAQ. CDR3 length: 14 amino acids.

This clone was seen more than once but under ten times. One junction end disagrees with the germline gene, perhaps due to a read error. CDR3 coding DNA: TGTGCCAGCAGTTCTATTCCGGGACAGGGGGTTGCTGGGGCCAACGGCCTGACTTTC. Protein sequence: CASSSIPGQGVAGANGLTF. V and J are TRBV7-8 and TRBJ2-6, with TRBD1 matching over 11 bases. The CDR3 is made up of 19 amino acids. CDR1 is SGHVS, CDR2 FQNEAQ, per germline.

This chain connects TRBV5-4 to TRBJ1-2; 8 bases are a match to TRBD1. Per germline, CDR1 SGHNT and CDR2 YYREEE (reference sequence). The CDR3 is made up of 13 amino acids. The V gene end was trimmed by 4 bases and the J gene end by 5 bases; junction bases not matched to a gene: 4. This CDR3 reads CASSVGTGYGYTF. The CDR3 DNA reads TGTGCCAGCAGCGTAGGGACAGGTTATGGCTACACCTTC.

The chain employs TRBV7-9 and TRBJ1-2; possible D gene TRBD1, 6 bases. CDR3 size: 14 residues. Trimming pared 2 bases from V and 5 bases from J, leaving 12 bases between. Per the germline V gene, CDR1 is SEHNR and CDR2 is FQNEAQ (reference sequence). The chain's CDR3 is CASSLRGIPYGYTF. Here the CDR3 DNA reads TGTGCCAGCAGCTTAAGGGGGATTCCATATGGCTACACCTTC.

The chain carries TRBV5-4 and TRBJ2-3; 8 nucleotides agree with TRBD2. The germline V gene has CDR1 SGHNT and CDR2 YYREEE (reference sequence). The J segment lost 7 bases and the V segment lost 3 bases, leaving 19 bases of the junction unmatched. The CDR3 is 18 amino acids. The CDR3 spells CASSYLGLAGRERNTQYF. CDR3 DNA sequence: TGTGCCAGCAGCTACCTGGGATTAGCGGGGAGGGAACGCAATACGCAGTATTTT. Using reference TRBV5-4 and TRBJ2-3 for the parts outside the CDR3, the full variable domain is ETGVTQSPTHLIKTRGQQVTLRCSSQSGHNTVSWYQQALGQGPQFIFQYYREEENGRGNFPPRFSGLQFPNYSSELNVNALELDDSALYLCASSYLGLAGRERNTQYFGPGTRLTVL.

This rearrangement joins TRBV4-1 to TRBJ2-5, with TRBD1 identical over 9 bases. The J segment lost 0 bases and the V segment lost 3 bases, leaving 8 bases of the junction unmatched. The CDR3 loop spans 17 amino acids. Germline assignment: CDR1 MGHRA and CDR2 YSYEKL. The CDR3 protein is CASSQEPGTGYQETQYF. As DNA, the CDR3 is TGCGCCAGCAGCCAGGAGCCCGGGACAGGGTACCAAGAGACCCAGTACTTC.

J is TRBJ1-2 and V is TRBV6-1; D perhaps matches TRBD1 (6 bases). Trimming pared 8 bases from V and 4 bases from J, leaving 11 bases between. The CDR3 runs to 12 residues. From germline, CDR1 is MNHNS and CDR2 SASEGT. The chain's CDR3 is CASWTVVYGYTF. The CDR3 DNA follows: TGTGCCAGCTGGACAGTCGTCTATGGCTACACCTTC.

The table lists this clone with a few counts. The rearrangement uses TRBV7-9 and TRBJ2-3; 7 bases match TRBD2. The V gene end was trimmed by 8 bases and the J gene end by 2 bases; junction bases not matched to a gene: 7. This CDR3 is 14 amino acids long. Germline V gene data show CDR1 as SEHNR and CDR2 as FQNEAQ (reference sequence). CDR3 loop: CASEASGNTDTQYF. The CDR3, as DNA: TGTGCCAGCGAAGCTAGCGGAAACACAGATACGCAGTATTTT.

In the case of this clone: The junction shows a germline mismatch at one end, possibly a read error. This chain joins TRBV30 and TRBJ2-2, with 11 bases fitting TRBD2. Per the germline V gene, CDR1 is GTSNPN and CDR2 is SVGIG (reference sequence). This CDR3 spans 17 amino acids. CDR3 loop: CAWGLAGGIGQGGELLF. The CDR3 bases are TGTGCCTGGGGGCTAGCGGGGGGCATCGGACAGGGCGGGGAGCTGCTTTTT.

The chain couples TRBV4-3 to TRBJ2-1; 13 positions match TRBD2. V shed 3 bases and J 10 bases; nucleotides not matched to a gene: 9. The CDR3 has 16 residues. The germline gives CDR1 LGHNA, CDR2 YSLEER. CDR3 coding DNA: TGCGCCAGCAGCCACCTGACTAGCGGGGGGCCTGGAGAGCAGTTCTTC. Translated, it gives CASSHLTSGGPGEQFF.

Regarding this clone: Germline is not matched at one junction end, which may reflect a read error. The J gene is TRBJ2-1, the V gene TRBV30, with 12 bases aligning to TRBD2. This CDR3 has 17 amino acids. Germline V gene data show CDR1 as GTSNPN and CDR2 as SVGIG (reference sequence). The CDR3 nucleotides are TGTACCTGGAGTCTAGCGGGGGGGGGATTTTCCTACAATGAGCAGTTCTTC. Its protein is CTWSLAGGGFSYNEQFF. Full variable domain (rest looked up from reference TRBV30 and TRBJ2-1): SQTIHQWPATLVQPVGSPLSLECTVEGTSNPNLYWYRQAAGRGLQLLFYSVGIGQISSEVPQNLSASRPQDRQFILSSKKLLLSDSGFYLCTWSLAGGGFSYNEQFFGPGTRLTVL.

This clone was picked up one time. The rearrangement uses TRBV6-6 and TRBJ2-2; perhaps TRBD1 as D (5 bases). The germline gives CDR1 MNHNY, CDR2 SVGAGI (reference sequence). Trimming removed 4 bases at V and 5 bases at J, with 11 bases between. The CDR3 contains 14 residues. The DNA of the CDR3 is TGTGCCAGCAGTTTTCCAGGGCTTACCGGGGAGCTGTTTTTT. As protein: CASSFPGLTGELFF.

In this sample, this clone turned up once. This chain links TRBV29-1 with TRBJ1-2, with D perhaps TRBD1 (5 bases). V dropped 6 bases and J dropped 4 bases, with 12 bases sitting between them. CDR1 and CDR2 from the germline V gene are SQVTM and ANQGSEA. The length of the CDR3 is 12 residues. This CDR3 reads CSVAGLSYGYTF. CDR3 bases: TGCAGCGTGGCGGGACTTTCCTATGGCTACACCTTC. The full variable domain, rest sourced from reference TRBV29-1 and TRBJ1-2, is SAVISQKPSRDICQRGTSLTIQCQVDSQVTMMFWYRQQPGQSLTLIATANQGSEATYESGFVIDKFPISRPNLTFSTLTVSNMSPEDSSIYLCSVAGLSYGYTFGSGTRLTVV.

V and J are TRBV7-3 and TRBJ2-3; D perhaps matches TRBD2 (6 bases). Germline-derived CDR1 and CDR2 are SGHTA and FQGTGA. The CDR3 extends over 16 amino acids. Trimming shortened V by 2 bases and J by 0 bases, and 12 bases separated the two germline ends. The CDR3 protein is CASSLGGTRSTDTQYF. The CDR3 region has the DNA TGTGCCAGCAGCTTAGGGGGGACGCGTAGCACAGATACGCAGTATTTT.

This clone was picked up a small number of times. The chain has TRBV11-2 and TRBJ2-1, with TRBD2 matching 9 bases. J lost 7 bases, V lost 10 bases, and 11 bases had no gene match. This CDR3 comprises 14 residues. CDR1 and CDR2 (germline): SGHAT, FQNNGV. CDR3 region: CATSEASGANEQFF. The CDR3, as DNA: TGTGCCACCTCGGAGGCTAGCGGGGCTAATGAGCAGTTCTTC.

CDR3 DNA sequence: TGTGCCAGCAGCCAACCCGGGACAGGGGGCCACTATGGCTACACCTTC. Protein sequence: CASSQPGTGGHYGYTF. The V call is TRBV5-5, the J call TRBJ1-2; 12 positions match TRBD1. The CDR3 runs to 16 residues. CDR1 and CDR2 from the germline V gene are SGHKS and YYEKEE (reference sequence). Trimming removed 4 bases from V and 3 bases from J; junction bases left unmatched: 7. Filled out from reference TRBV5-5 and TRBJ1-2, the complete variable domain reads DAGVTQSPTHLIKTRGQQVTLRCSPISGHKSVSWYQQVLGQGPQFIFQYYEKEERGRGNFPDRFSARQFPNYSSELNVNALLLGDSALYLCASSQPGTGGHYGYTFGSGTRLTVV.

This chain joins TRBV5-1 and TRBJ2-1; TRBD1 might be the D (6 bases). Looked up from germline, CDR1 is SGHRS and CDR2 is YFSETQ. The CDR3 loop spans 16 amino acids. Trimming shortened V by 4 bases and J by 4 bases, and 18 bases separated the two germline ends. CDR3 DNA: TGCGCCAGCAGCCCTACACAGGGAACGACATACAATGAGCAGTTCTTC. As protein: CASSPTQGTTYNEQFF.

This clone has a handful of counts. The chain combines TRBV18 with TRBJ1-6, with D maybe TRBD1 (6 bases). This CDR3 has 15 amino acids. Germline lookup yields CDR1 KGHSH and CDR2 LQKENI. V was clipped by 6 bases and J by 6 bases, with 15 bases between them. The CDR3 region has the DNA TGTGCCAGCTCCGAACAAAACAGGGTTAATTCACCCCTCCACTTT. This codes for CASSEQNRVNSPLHF.

This clone has more than one count but fewer than ten. This chain uses TRBV20-1 with TRBJ1-3; no firm D call. The CDR3 runs 11 residues. V was shortened by 8 bases and J by 4 bases, with 9 bases between the two germline ends. The V gene's germline CDR1 is DFQATT and CDR2 SNEGSKA (reference sequence). DNA for the CDR3: TGCAGTATCCCGGGGGGAAACACCATATATTTT. Translated, it gives CSIPGGNTIYF.